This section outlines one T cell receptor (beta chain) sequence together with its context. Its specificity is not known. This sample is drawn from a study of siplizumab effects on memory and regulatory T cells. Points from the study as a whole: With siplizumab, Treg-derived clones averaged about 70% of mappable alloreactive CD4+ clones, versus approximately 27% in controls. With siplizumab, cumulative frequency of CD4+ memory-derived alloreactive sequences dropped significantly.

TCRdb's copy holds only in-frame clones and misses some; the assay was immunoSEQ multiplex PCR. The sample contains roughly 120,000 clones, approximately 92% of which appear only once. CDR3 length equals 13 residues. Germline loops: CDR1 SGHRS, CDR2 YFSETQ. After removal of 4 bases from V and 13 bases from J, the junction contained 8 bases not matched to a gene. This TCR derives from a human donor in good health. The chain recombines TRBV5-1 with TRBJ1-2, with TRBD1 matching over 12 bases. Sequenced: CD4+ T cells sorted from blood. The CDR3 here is CASSRDRGPQITF. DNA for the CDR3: TGCGCCAGCAGCCGGGACAGGGGGCCTCAGATCACCTTC. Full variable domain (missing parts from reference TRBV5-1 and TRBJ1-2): KAGVTQTPRYLIKTRGQQVTLSCSPISGHRSVSWYQQTPGQGLQFLFEYFSETQRNKGNFPGRFSGRQFSNSRSEMNVSTLELGDSALYLCASSRDRGPQITFGSGTRLTVV.